Below are 8 T cell receptor beta chains sequenced from a single sample in a study of blood T cell repertoires in COVID-19. Profiled with immunoSEQ multiplex PCR; TCRdb holds only in-frame clones, not every one. This sample has 150,000 to 200,000 clones, with 88% found just once. Sequencing used peripheral blood. The source of these receptors is a woman aged 30 to 39 with acute or convalescent COVID-19.

The rearrangement links TRBV5-4 to TRBJ2-7; 8 bases align to TRBD2. CDR3 length equals 15 residues. V dropped 4 bases and J dropped 7; count of bases not matched to a gene: 13. Germline loops: CDR1 SGHNT, CDR2 YYREEE (reference sequence). As DNA, the CDR3 is TGTGCCAGCAGCATCCCGGGACTAGAAATGGGTGAGCAGTACTTC. Protein sequence: CASSIPGLEMGEQYF.

This chain uses TRBV14 with TRBJ2-1; D uncertain. The CDR3 contains 12 residues. V shed 1 base and J shed 5 bases, with 3 bases lying between them. From germline, CDR1 is SGHDN and CDR2 FVKESK. The chain's CDR3 is CASSQAHNEQFF. DNA of the CDR3: TGTGCCAGCAGCCAAGCTCACAATGAGCAGTTCTTC.

Details on this clone: Likely a read error: the CDR3 ends without its conserved phenylalanine or tryptophan. Because the CDR3's place on the DNA is in doubt, the DNA is left out and the CDR3 is given as listed by TCRdb. The J gene is TRBJ2-3, the V gene TRBV5-4; the table names TRBD2, a call not compared with the DNA. The CDR3 region is 12 residues in length, termini included. Germline V gene sequence: CDR1 SGHNT, CDR2 YYREEE (reference sequence). The CDR3 is CASSLRLEETLI.

This clone was detected a few times. The rearrangement links TRBV19 to TRBJ1-2, with 9 positions matching TRBD1. Germline V gene data show CDR1 as LNHDA and CDR2 as SQIVND (reference sequence). V shed 1 base, J shed 4 bases, and the junction held 7 bases outside the gene matches. The CDR3 length is 16 residues. CDR3 region: CASSIGDRGNFYGYTF. CDR3 DNA sequence: TGTGCCAGTAGTATAGGTGACAGGGGGAACTTCTATGGCTACACCTTC.

This chain connects TRBV5-1 to TRBJ2-3, with 10 nucleotides matching TRBD2. The CDR3 extends over 15 amino acids. Trimming cost V 2 bases and J 6 bases; bases outside gene matches: 6. Germline values: CDR1 SGHRS, CDR2 YFSETQ. DNA of the CDR3: TGCGCCAGCAGCTTTATTAGCGGGAGGCCCGATACGCAGTATTTT. Its protein product is CASSFISGRPDTQYF.

J is TRBJ1-5 and V is TRBV6-5, with 7 bases fitting TRBD1. This CDR3 spans 15 amino acids. Germline V gene sequence: CDR1 MNHEY, CDR2 SVGAGI. The J segment lost 0 bases and the V segment lost 6 bases, leaving 5 bases of the junction unmatched. CDR3 region: CASRPGGNSNQPQHF. For the CDR3, the DNA is TGTGCCAGCAGGCCAGGGGGGAATAGCAATCAGCCCCAGCATTTT.

Regarding this clone: A read error may produce the germline difference seen at one junction end. The chain combines TRBV3-1 (or the pseudogene TRBV3-2) with TRBJ2-7, with TRBD1 identical over 7 bases. The germline V gene encodes CDR1 LGHDT and CDR2 YNNKEL (reference sequence). This CDR3 region has 12 residues. The CDR3 reads CASSQEQIGQVF. CDR3 in DNA: TGTGCCAGCAGCCAAGAGCAGATTGGACAGGTCTTC.

The chain joins TRBV7-9 to TRBJ2-1; 14 bases agree with TRBD2. CDR1 SEHNR and CDR2 FQNEAQ come from the germline V gene (reference sequence). The CDR3 loop spans 14 amino acids. J lost 16 bases, V lost 1 base, and 6 bases had no gene match. CDR3 nucleotide sequence: TGTGCCAGCAGCTTAGGGACTAGCGGGAGGCCGGATTTCTTC. Translating gives CASSLGTSGRPDFF.